The text below deals with one T cell receptor (beta chain). Its antigen is unknown. Base-call qualities are not available, and no considerably larger clone is one nucleotide away. This entry comes from a study of cytomegalovirus exposure and HLA in healthy donors (dated by TCRdb to about 2017). Looking at the study overall: In an earlier analysis of 550 to 750 of the donors, about 270 Gb of sequence data and 117 million unique TCR beta sequences from about 179 million T cells were reported. Every discovery cohort repertoire had been produced on one sequencing platform. Among under 450 genotyped donors of the cohort, an average of approximately 250,000 unique TCR beta nucleotide sequences were sequenced per donor, approximately 20% of them non-productive. In the later analysis, no new phenotypic data were used to find candidate immune exposures; instead, reliance was placed on TCR beta sequences and their occurrence across donors. A later genetic analysis used genome-wide SNP genotypes for about 65% of the roughly 700 donors, treating that subset as a discovery cohort. An early release covering roughly 600 HLA-typed donors comprised roughly 300 gigabases of sequencing data and 85 million or so unique TCR sequences. In an earlier analysis of a few hundred of the donors, high-throughput TCR beta sequencing was used to judge whether each TCR beta V gene segment behaved as functional or pseudogenic. Alongside the repertoire data, information on donor age, sex, ethnicity and CMV serostatus was compiled. Typing coverage differed by locus: A, B, C, DRB1 and DQB1 were typed in roughly 620-640 donors, DQA1 in about 500, DPA1 in over 600, and DPB1 in around 440. Using immunosequencing, the study profiled T cell repertoires from 500 to 800 subjects and related those repertoires to cytomegalovirus serostatus. In addition to the first cohort of 500 to 850 subjects, a separate validation cohort of approximately 120 different subjects was used. Roughly 5 DR-DQ haplotypes were handled as single units for association and clustering, since linkage in the cohort was strong. The genetic ancestry cluster associated with self-reported Caucasian donors included 81% of the 300 to 450 genotyped donors. To predict cytomegalovirus infection status, the study brought together high-throughput TCR immunosequencing, statistical association of individual TCRs with disease status, and machine learning. To study patterns of TCR occurrence, a later analysis re-analyzed previously published TCR beta repertoires from hundreds of donors and added high-resolution HLA genotyping. The study aimed to test whether cataloging public T cell receptors could reveal signatures of past pathogen exposure. HLA typing covered class I and class II loci at four-digit resolution.

The cohort consisted of 666 healthy bone marrow donors. Cohort members were all nominally healthy when sampled, although unrecorded immune exposures were likely present. The donor tested CMV seropositive, placing the donor among the 250 to 350 seropositive members of the cohort. Each donor provided a peripheral blood sample, and peripheral blood mononuclear cells were used for TCR beta sequencing. Genomic DNA was extracted from the blood cell samples with the Qiagen DNeasy Blood Extraction Kit. The method behind the library was the immunoSEQ multiplex PCR assay. The multiplex PCR relied on a mix of 60 forward primers for TCR Vbeta segments and 13 reverse primers for TCR Jbeta segments. A multiplex PCR assay on genomic DNA amplified the CDR3 region of rearranged TCR beta genes. The amplified TCR beta libraries were sequenced on the Illumina HiSeq System as 87-base-pair reads. The study's own analysis went as follows. In a later analysis, roughly 80 million unique TCR beta chains were counted across the roughly 700 repertoires, and roughly 10 million of these chains were shared by at least two donors. To remove PCR and sequencing errors, raw reads were error-corrected and collapsed into unique sequences using a nearest-neighbor algorithm that merged closely related sequences. Alignment of CDR3 sequences to IMGT reference sequences was used to assign V, D and J gene segments. For a sequence to be retained, a match of at least six nucleotides was required to both a V gene segment and a J gene segment. A rearrangement was called productive if the CDR3 had no stop codons and remained in frame with V and J, and every other rearrangement was called non-productive. Following IMGT convention, CDR3 was defined as the stretch from the second conserved V-encoded cysteine up to the conserved J-encoded phenylalanine. The earlier analysis of fewer than 750 of the donors excluded sequences that lacked an unambiguous match to a single V gene segment. An earlier analysis of a few hundred of the donors classified V segments as functional when productive rearrangements were above 56.7% and as segregating when the standard deviation between donors was above 5%. A statistical classification framework was built for diagnosing cytomegalovirus status from the catalog of TCR beta chain sequences. V and J gene assignment, in a later analysis, came from comparing TCR nucleotide sequences with IMGT/GENE-DB human TR gene sequences. The TCRdist pipeline was used in a later analysis to assign CDR3 sequences and most-parsimonious VDJ recombination scenarios. In a later analysis, each TCR beta chain was defined by its CDR3 amino acid sequence together with its V-gene family, and reads lacking a unique V-gene family were excluded. As a way to deal with suspected cross-contamination and a sequencing artifact, a later analysis dropped 450 to 600 nucleotide sequences that were highly shared and had low generation probability. In a later analysis, a clonal expansion index was calculated for each public chain from normalized within-repertoire ranks of inferred template counts. In a later analysis, generation probabilities were computed using a VDJ recombination model fitted to out-of-frame rearrangements, and the results were checked against IGoR. In a later analysis, TCR-TCR, TCR-HLA and TCR-CMV co-occurrence was scored with hypergeometric tests, and a repertoire-size bias correction was applied to TCR pairs. A later analysis estimated false discovery rates by permuting HLA or CMV assignments 20 times. In a later analysis, co-occurring TCRs were grouped with DBSCAN, and TCRdist sequence similarity was added when clustering was performed within HLA-allele-positive subsets. For co-occurrence clustering, repertoires with fewer than 30,000 or more than 120,000 public chains were excluded, along with five repertoires with anomalous nucleotide sharing. TCRdb took over this immuneACCESS table, retaining in-frame rearrangements with V and J assigned. Such tables are incomplete; in checked studies, under half of the missing clones stem from an unresolved V gene, and the remainder is unexplained. For V, J and clone size, that table is used; D and trimming come from the DNA. A total of 60,000 to 75,000 clones appear in this sample, under 85% of them only once. The leading ten clones occupy over 8.5% of the sample.

General findings and caveats noted by the study authors: When HLA alleles, especially DR and DQ, strongly co-occurred, attributing TCR associations to individual alleles was difficult. At a false discovery rate of 0.05, a later analysis linked 16,000 or so TCR beta sequences to specific HLA alleles. Presence/absence analyses assumed roughly uniform sequencing depth across donors, an assumption that may not hold. A later analysis found that HLA-associated TCR beta chains were more clonally expanded and had lower generation probabilities than equally common non-associated chains. In an earlier analysis of about 550 of the donors, most TCR beta V segments were observed in productive rearrangements about 90% or about 30% of the time, broadly matching IMGT annotations. Because counts were too low, more than 15 rarely observed V segments, including chromosome 9 orphons, were left out of the earlier analysis of a few hundred of the donors. Cytomegalovirus status was reported to be diagnosed by the classifier with high specificity and sensitivity in both the original and validation cohorts. Because HLA typing was unavailable for some donors at each locus, only the typed subset was used in association tests. In a later analysis, TCR association rates were found to vary across HLA loci, with the most associated TCRs seen for DRB1 alleles and the fewest for HLA-C alleles. According to the authors, the approach could potentially be generalized to other disease states and immunological phenotypes. According to a later analysis, most CMV-associated TCR beta chains appeared to be HLA-restricted, and the HLA associations seemed to be driven largely by CMV exposure. A total of 150 or so TCR beta chains were listed by the study as associated with cytomegalovirus. While some public TCRs were present in many individuals, most TCR sequences turned up only very rarely across donors. Linkage disequilibrium might explain the correlated functional status among segregating V segments, but an unknown experimental factor could not be excluded. A cluster of highly shared sequence variants was judged likely to represent a technical artifact of the sequencing pipeline. A further reported finding was that TCR beta sequences accurately predicted the HLA-A and HLA-B alleles for most subjects in the first cohort. The cohort was sequenced for TCR beta chains only, and without alpha or paired-chain data the features that could be detected were limited. The only immune exposure information available for the cohort was CMV serostatus. In a later analysis, several top co-occurrence clusters were reported to appear linked to parvovirus B19, influenza, CMV and Epstein-Barr virus. In vitro tests confirmed that a few of the cytomegalovirus-associated TCR beta chains recognize cytomegalovirus antigens. In a later genetic analysis, a missense DCLRE1C variant was associated with V-gene and J-gene trimming of TCR beta chains, and the association was replicated in an independent cohort. A later genetic analysis reported fewer N-insertions in productive TCRs among donors in an Asian-associated ancestry cluster than the roughly 720-donor mean.

Sequences were obtained from PBMCs. The receptor's source is a woman in her sixties or seventies in good health and CMV-seropositive.

The DNA is TGTGCCAGAAGGGGGACAGGCACTACGCCGGAAGCTTTCTTT. The encoded protein is CARRGTGTTPEAFF. The receptor chain draws on TRBV2 and TRBJ1-1, and 8 bases in between align with TRBD1. Taken from the germline V gene, the CDR1 and CDR2 loops are SNHLY and FYNNEI. The CDR3 runs 14 residues from the cysteine to the phenylalanine. Only CDR3 DNA remains: 42 bases, in frame from the first base. Relative to germline, V is missing 9 bases and J is missing 8 bases, with 14 bases of the junction outside any gene match.